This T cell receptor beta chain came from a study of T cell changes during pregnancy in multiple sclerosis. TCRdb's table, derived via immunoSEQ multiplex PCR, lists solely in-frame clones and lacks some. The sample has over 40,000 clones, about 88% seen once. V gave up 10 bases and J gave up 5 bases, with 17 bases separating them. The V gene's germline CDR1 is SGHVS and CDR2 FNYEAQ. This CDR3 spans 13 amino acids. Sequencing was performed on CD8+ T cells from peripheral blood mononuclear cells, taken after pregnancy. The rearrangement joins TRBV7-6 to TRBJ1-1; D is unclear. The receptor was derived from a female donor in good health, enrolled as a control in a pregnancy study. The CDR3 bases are TGTGCCACCGGTAACGGGGTGGGGACTGAAGCTTTCTTT. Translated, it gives CATGNGVGTEAFF. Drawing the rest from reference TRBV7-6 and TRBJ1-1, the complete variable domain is GAGVSQSPRYKVTKRGQDVALRCDPISGHVSLYWYRQALGQGPEFLTYFNYEAQQDKSGLPNDRFSAERPEGSISTLTIQRTEQRDSAMYRCATGNGVGTEAFFGQGTRLTVV.